The 27 T cell receptor beta chains listed next were all sequenced from one sample in a study of blood T cell repertoires in COVID-19. The method was immunoSEQ multiplex PCR; TCRdb's version includes in-frame clones alone and lacks a portion of them. Of some 170,000 clones in the sample, about 86% are singletons; the top ten hold approximately 13%. The sequencing sample was made of peripheral blood. The receptors originated from a woman aged 70-85 years with COVID-19, enrolled during active disease.

This rearrangement joins TRBV6-2 or TRBV6-3 to TRBJ1-4, with 7 bases matching TRBD1. Germline CDR1 is MNHEY and CDR2 is SVGEGT. The CDR3 contains 16 residues. Trimming at V came to 4 bases and at J to 0 bases, leaving 5 bases not matched to a gene. The CDR3 DNA is TGTGCCAGCAGTTTGCGGCAGGGGGCAACTAATGAAAAACTGTTTTTT. Protein sequence: CASSLRQGATNEKLFF.

The chain is built from TRBV11-2 and TRBJ2-7, with D unresolved. The V end was cut by 7 bases, the J end by 3 bases, with 13 bases between. Germline V gene sequence: CDR1 SGHAT, CDR2 FQNNGV. This CDR3 spans 13 amino acids. The CDR3 is CASTLDGVYEQYF. The CDR3 bases are TGTGCCAGCACCCTAGACGGAGTCTACGAGCAGTACTTC.

About this clone: In the same sample, other DNA sequences code for this CDR3. The chain carries TRBV28 and TRBJ2-7, with a weak D call TRBD2 (6 bases). Germline V gene lookup returns CDR1 MDHEN and CDR2 SYDVKM. V lost 3 bases and J 1 base, leaving 7 bases between the germline ends. The CDR3 extends over 13 amino acids. The CDR3 sequence: CASSLGGSYEQYF. CDR3 sequence (DNA): TGTGCCAGCAGTTTGGGGGGTTCCTACGAGCAGTACTTC.

The chain uses TRBV15 and TRBJ1-6, with 7 positions matching TRBD1. From germline, CDR1 is LNHNV and CDR2 YYDKDF (reference sequence). The CDR3 covers 17 residues. J was trimmed by 5 bases and V by 3 bases; bases with no gene match: 10. As DNA, the CDR3 is TGTGCCACCAGCAGCGACAGGGCTGAAGCCAATAATTCACCCCTCCACTTT. It is translated as CATSSDRAEANNSPLHF.

CDR3 sequence (DNA): TGTGCCAGCAGCTTAGTCGGGAAAGGCACAGATACGCAGTATTTT. This codes for CASSLVGKGTDTQYF. The chain joins TRBV7-2 to TRBJ2-3, with a possible D match to TRBD2 (5 bases). The CDR3 has 15 residues. The ends were cut back, 1 base at V and 1 base at J, with 9 bases in the middle. Germline V gives CDR1 SGHTA, CDR2 FQGNSA.

The V call is TRBV9, the J call TRBJ2-1, with TRBD2 identical over 13 bases. The junction had 6 bases not matched to a gene; V was cut back by 4 bases and J by 5 bases. The CDR3 totals 16 residues. CDR1 is SGDLS and CDR2 is YYNGEE in the germline V gene. The CDR3 region is CASSRGLAGADNEQFF. In nucleotides, the CDR3 is TGTGCCAGCAGCCGAGGACTAGCGGGAGCCGACAATGAGCAGTTCTTC.

This chain connects TRBV28 to TRBJ1-2; D unresolved. The CDR3 has 14 residues. CDR1 is MDHEN, CDR2 SYDVKM, per germline. The ends were cut back, 3 bases at V and 5 bases at J, with 13 bases in the middle. CDR3 DNA sequence: TGTGCCAGCAGTTTCCTTACAGACGGATATGGCTACACCTTC. This encodes CASSFLTDGYGYTF.

This clone has more than one count but fewer than ten. The chain uses TRBV7-2 and TRBJ2-1, with TRBD1 identical over 7 bases. With 2 bases clipped from V and 6 bases from J, the junction kept 4 bases outside the gene matches. Germline CDR1 and CDR2: SGHTA and FQGNSA. This CDR3 comprises 14 residues. CDR3 bases: TGTGCCAGCAGCTTAAGACAGGGAGTCAATGAGCAGTTCTTC. Protein: CASSLRQGVNEQFF.

The rearrangement uses TRBV5-1 and TRBJ1-2; possible D gene TRBD1, 6 bases. The CDR3 has 13 amino acids. Trimming cost V 4 bases and J 4 bases, with 11 bases left between them. CDR1 is SGHRS, CDR2 YFSETQ, per germline. CDR3 in DNA: TGCGCCAGCAGCGGGGACAACAGCTATGGCTACACCTTC. This encodes CASSGDNSYGYTF.

This clone appeared a few times. The chain uses TRBV30 and TRBJ2-7; 9 bases are shared with TRBD1. This CDR3 region has 13 residues. Looked up from germline, CDR1 is GTSNPN and CDR2 is SVGIG (reference sequence). With 5 bases clipped from V and 6 bases from J, the junction kept 8 bases outside the gene matches. CDR3 nucleotides: TGTGCCTGGGCCGGGACAGGGATCTCCGAGCAGTACTTC. This sequence encodes CAWAGTGISEQYF. The complete variable domain, with remaining parts taken from reference TRBV30 and TRBJ2-7, reads SQTIHQWPATLVQPVGSPLSLECTVEGTSNPNLYWYRQAAGRGLQLLFYSVGIGQISSEVPQNLSASRPQDRQFILSSKKLLLSDSGFYLCAWAGTGISEQYFGPGTRLTVT.

The V gene is TRBV27, the J gene TRBJ2-2; D ambiguous. The CDR3 is made up of 12 amino acids. Trimming took off 6 bases at V and 2 bases at J, with 4 bases between the two ends. CDR1 is MNHEY, CDR2 SMNVEV, per germline (reference sequence). The CDR3 DNA is TGTGCCAGCAGCCCTAACACCGGGGAGCTGTTTTTT. Protein sequence: CASSPNTGELFF.

The chain joins TRBV20-1 to TRBJ2-7; 10 nucleotides match TRBD2. This CDR3 is 13 amino acids long. Per germline, CDR1 DFQATT and CDR2 SNEGSKA (reference sequence). V lost 3 bases and J lost 7; bases outside the gene matches: 6. For the CDR3, the DNA is TGCAGTGCTAGTTCTAGCGGGGGTGTGGAGCAGTACTTC. Amino acid sequence: CSASSSGGVEQYF.

J is TRBJ2-5 and V is TRBV11-3; 8 bases agree with TRBD1. CDR1 SGHNT and CDR2 YENEEA come from the germline V gene. The CDR3 is 17 amino acids. The V gene end was trimmed by 1 base and the J gene end by 1 base; junction bases not matched to a gene: 8. CDR3 DNA: TGTGCCAGCAGCTTAGCTACGGCAGGGACAGGCCAAGAGACCCAGTACTTC. It translates to CASSLATAGTGQETQYF.

The chain employs TRBV30 and TRBJ2-5; TRBD1 might be the D (6 bases). Trimming pared 1 base from V and 1 base from J, leaving 10 bases between. CDR3 length: 14 residues. CDR1 and CDR2 from the germline V gene are GTSNPN and SVGIG (reference sequence). The DNA of the CDR3 is TGTGCCTGGAGTGGGGGGCGCATCCAAGAGACCCAGTACTTC. This codes for CAWSGGRIQETQYF. The full variable domain, completed using reference TRBV30 and TRBJ2-5, is SQTIHQWPATLVQPVGSPLSLECTVEGTSNPNLYWYRQAAGRGLQLLFYSVGIGQISSEVPQNLSASRPQDRQFILSSKKLLLSDSGFYLCAWSGGRIQETQYFGPGTRLLVL.

The CDR3 loop is CASSQDGQNTGELFF. The DNA of the CDR3 is TGTGCCAGCAGCCAAGATGGACAAAACACCGGGGAGCTGTTTTTT. The genes are TRBV4-2 and TRBJ2-2; D perhaps matches TRBD1 (5 bases). The V end lost 0 bases, the J end lost 2 bases, and 7 bases lay between the germline ends. Germline assignment: CDR1 LGHNA and CDR2 YNFKEQ. This CDR3 has 15 amino acids.

The table lists this clone with a few counts. V is TRBV11-3 and J is TRBJ2-7; 9 bases map to TRBD1. V trimming: 2 bases; J trimming: 5 bases; junction bases outside the gene matches: 10. The length of the CDR3 is 16 residues. Germline assignment: CDR1 SGHNT and CDR2 YENEEA. CDR3 nucleotides: TGTGCCAGCAGCTTACCCCGGACAGGGGCTCAAGACGAGCAGTACTTC. Protein: CASSLPRTGAQDEQYF.

A single count supports this clone. V and J are TRBV27 and TRBJ1-1, with D tentatively TRBD1 (5 bases). Germline lookup yields CDR1 MNHEY and CDR2 SMNVEV (reference sequence). The CDR3 totals 14 residues. Trimming took 5 bases from V and 3 from J, leaving 13 bases between them. The CDR3 DNA is TGTGCCAGCAGTGGGGGAGGGAGGTACACTGAAGCTTTCTTT. Amino acid sequence: CASSGGGRYTEAFF.

The chain is built from TRBV6-2 or TRBV6-3 and TRBJ1-5, with 8 bases matching TRBD1. V was pared by 5 bases and J by 0 bases, with 9 bases of the junction left unmatched. The CDR3 runs to 17 residues. CDR1 MNHEY and CDR2 SVGEGT come from the germline V gene. CDR3 sequence: CASSASTGARSNQPQHF. The CDR3 DNA sequence: TGTGCCAGCAGTGCCTCGACAGGGGCCCGTAGCAATCAGCCCCAGCATTTT.

V usage is TRBV19 and J usage is TRBJ1-1, with D tentatively TRBD1 (5 bases). Trimming took off 5 bases at V and 1 base at J, with 17 bases between the two ends. The germline CDR1 and CDR2 sequences are LNHDA and SQIVND (reference sequence). This CDR3 spans 16 amino acids. Here the CDR3 DNA reads TGTGCCAGTAGTGACCGGACGGGTAGGGGGAACACTGAAGCTTTCTTT. This translates into CASSDRTGRGNTEAFF. Complete variable domain (other parts from reference TRBV19 and TRBJ1-1): DGGITQSPKYLFRKEGQNVTLSCEQNLNHDAMYWYRQDPGQGLRLIYYSQIVNDFQKGDIAEGYSVSREKKESFPLTVTSAQKNPTAFYLCASSDRTGRGNTEAFFGQGTRLTVV.

V usage is TRBV5-1 and J usage is TRBJ2-3, with 8 bases matching TRBD1. This CDR3 region has 15 residues. Germline assignment: CDR1 SGHRS and CDR2 YFSETQ. The junction had 5 bases not matched to a gene; V was cut back by 5 bases and J by 0 bases. CDR3 loop: CASRRQGRSTDTQYF. DNA for the CDR3: TGCGCCAGCAGGCGACAGGGGAGAAGCACAGATACGCAGTATTTT.

V gene TRBV19 combines with J gene TRBJ1-5; D call uncertain. V was shortened by 6 bases and J by 2 bases, with 17 bases between the two germline ends. This CDR3 has 16 amino acids. The germline CDR1 and CDR2 sequences are LNHDA and SQIVND (reference sequence). The CDR3 DNA sequence: TGTGCCAGTAGACCTTACGGGAGGAGCGGCAATCAGCCCCAGCATTTT. Translation gives CASRPYGRSGNQPQHF. Full variable domain (remainder filled in from reference TRBV19 and TRBJ1-5): DGGITQSPKYLFRKEGQNVTLSCEQNLNHDAMYWYRQDPGQGLRLIYYSQIVNDFQKGDIAEGYSVSREKKESFPLTVTSAQKNPTAFYLCASRPYGRSGNQPQHFGDGTRLSIL.

The chain combines TRBV19 with TRBJ1-5; a weak D match, TRBD1 (5 bases). Trimming cost V 6 bases and J 5 bases, with 14 bases left between them. This CDR3 has 14 amino acids. Germline V gene lookup returns CDR1 LNHDA and CDR2 SQIVND (reference sequence). The CDR3 sequence is CASRRDSHYQPQHF. The CDR3 DNA reads TGTGCCAGTAGACGCGACAGCCATTATCAGCCCCAGCATTTT.

V is TRBV21-1 and J is TRBJ2-4; the DNA was not compared with TRBD1, the D call given in the table. TRBV21-1 is a pseudogene. This CDR3 is built from 15 residues. CDR3 DNA: TGTGCCAGCAGCAGACCGACAGGGCCTAAAAACATTCAGTACTTC. Translated, it gives CASSRPTGPKNIQYF.

The J gene is TRBJ1-6, the V gene TRBV5-1, with TRBD1 identical over 7 bases. In germline, CDR1 is SGHRS, CDR2 YFSETQ. Unmatched junction bases numbered 9, after V lost 4 bases and J lost 5 bases. The CDR3 is 16 amino acids. The CDR3 region is CASSVQPQGNNSPLHF. In nucleotides, the CDR3 is TGCGCCAGCAGCGTTCAGCCACAGGGGAATAATTCACCCCTCCACTTT.

J is TRBJ1-1 and V is TRBV28; 7 bases agree with TRBD1. V was clipped by 6 bases and J by 4 bases; unmatched bases: 11. The CDR3 loop spans 15 amino acids. Germline CDR1 reads MDHEN; CDR2 reads SYDVKM. The CDR3 reads CASRARQGLSTEAFF. In DNA form, the CDR3 reads TGTGCCAGCAGAGCCCGACAGGGATTAAGCACTGAAGCTTTCTTT.

The sample holds one count of this clone. This chain connects TRBV11-1 to TRBJ1-5; D is ambiguous. CDR1 is SGHAT, CDR2 FQDESV, per germline (reference sequence). V was shortened by 2 bases and J by 6 bases, with 8 bases between the two germline ends. The CDR3 runs 13 residues. The CDR3 protein is CASSLNAGQPQHF. CDR3 DNA: TGTGCCAGCAGCTTAAATGCGGGTCAGCCCCAGCATTTT.

V gene TRBV5-1 combines with J gene TRBJ2-1, with 12 bases fitting TRBD2. Germline CDR1 is SGHRS and CDR2 is YFSETQ. CDR3 length: 15 amino acids. J lost 8 bases, V lost 4 bases, and 7 bases had no gene match. The CDR3 DNA reads TGCGCCAGCAGCCCTCTAGCGGGAGGGCCGTATGAGCAGTTCTTC. Protein product: CASSPLAGGPYEQFF.